This T cell receptor beta chain came from a study of cytomegalovirus exposure and HLA in healthy donors. The study, taken as a whole, reports: Later, an analysis showed that TCR beta chains associated with HLA were more clonally expanded than others that were equally common. V- and J-gene trimming of TCR beta was linked (in a later analysis) to a missense DCLRE1C variant. One later analysis reportedly identified an Asian-associated ancestry cluster that showed fewer N-insertions than the roughly 600-donor mean. TCR beta sequences reportedly predicted most subjects' HLA-A and HLA-B alleles accurately.

With regard to this clone: Its target is not known.

Trimming cost V 6 bases and J 0 bases, with 14 bases left between them. The CDR3 sequence is 15 residues long. Germline lookup yields CDR1 MNHEY and CDR2 SMNVEV (reference sequence). The PCR employed 60 Vbeta primers together with 13 Jbeta primers. Profiling relied on immunoSEQ multiplex PCR, and the TCRdb table lists in-frame clones only, not all of them. The data hold under 200,000 clones, with 60% to 80% observed a single time. Sequences were obtained from PBMCs. This TCR was recovered from a man aged 50 or older in good health and CMV-seropositive. The V gene is TRBV27, the J gene TRBJ1-1; TRBD1 might be the D (5 bases). The CDR3 DNA sequence: TGTGCCAGCAGGGAGGGGCCGCCCATGAACACTGAAGCTTTCTTT. This gives the protein CASREGPPMNTEAFF.